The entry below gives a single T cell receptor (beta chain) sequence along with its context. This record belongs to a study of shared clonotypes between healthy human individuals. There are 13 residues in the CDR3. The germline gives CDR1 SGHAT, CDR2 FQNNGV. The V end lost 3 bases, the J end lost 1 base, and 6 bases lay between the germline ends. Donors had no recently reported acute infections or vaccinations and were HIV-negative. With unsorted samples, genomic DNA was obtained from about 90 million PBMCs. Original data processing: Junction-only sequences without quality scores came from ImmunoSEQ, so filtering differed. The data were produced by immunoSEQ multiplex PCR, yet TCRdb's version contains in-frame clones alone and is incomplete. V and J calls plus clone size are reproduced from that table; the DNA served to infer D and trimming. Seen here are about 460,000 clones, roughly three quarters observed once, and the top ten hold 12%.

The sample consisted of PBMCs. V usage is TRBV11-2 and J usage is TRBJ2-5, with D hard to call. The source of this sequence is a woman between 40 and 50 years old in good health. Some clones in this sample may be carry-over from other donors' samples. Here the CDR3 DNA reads TGTGCCAGCAGCTTTAGGCCCCAAGAGACCCAGTACTTC. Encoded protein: CASSFRPQETQYF.